What follows describes a single TCR beta chain. TCRdb's table, derived via immunoSEQ multiplex PCR, lists solely in-frame clones and lacks some. The sample lists 200,000 to 300,000 clones; nearly 95% were seen once. The CDR3 runs to 12 residues. Between the trimmed V and J ends, which lost 3 bases and 2 bases, there was a span of 5 bases. Germline V CDR1 and CDR2: SGHDT, YYEEEE. The data belong to a study of blood T cell repertoires in COVID-19. Sequencing was carried out using peripheral blood. This TCR was recovered from a man under 40 with COVID-19, enrolled during active disease. The rearrangement joins TRBV5-6 to TRBJ1-2; D gene ambiguous. The CDR3 DNA reads TGTGCCAGCAGCTACAGCAACTATGGCTACACCTTC. This codes for CASSYSNYGYTF.